These T cell receptor beta chains were read from a single sample in a study of OX40 agonist ivuxolimab in advanced cancers. TCRdb's copy holds only in-frame clones and misses some; the assay was immunoSEQ multiplex PCR. The sample holds 35,000 to 55,000 clones; over 90% are singletons and the top ten take 9.5% to 11%. Here the sequenced sample was CD4+ or CD8+ T cells sorted from blood, taken in a trial of the OX40 agonist ivuxolimab. Receptor source: an adult with an advanced solid tumor such as melanoma, head and neck, liver or kidney cancer. The CDR3 runs from the conserved cysteine through the conserved F or W. D genes are given only for firm matches. The size of a clone is reported for some rows only, either as once, few or many, or as a class for expanded clones.

J,D,size,V,CDR3,DNA
TRBJ2-5,-,once,TRBV29-1,CSAWTQQETQYF,TGCAGCGCCTGGACACAACAAGAGACCCAGTACTTC
TRBJ2-1,-,-,TRBV30,CAWSGPNEQFF,TGTGCCTGGAGTGGACCCAATGAGCAGTTCTTC
TRBJ2-7,TRBD2,-,TRBV19,CASSDRTSGTYEQYF,TGTGCCAGTAGTGATAGGACTAGCGGGACCTACGAGCAGTACTTC
TRBJ2-7,-,-,TRBV4-1,CASSQVNSGYEQYF,TGCGCCAGCAGCCAAGTTAACTCAGGCTACGAGCAGTACTTC
TRBJ2-7,-,-,TRBV7-9,CASSLNGPLAEYYEQYF,TGTGCCAGCAGCTTAAACGGCCCACTAGCAGAATACTACGAGCAGTACTTC
TRBJ2-2,-,-,TRBV11-1,CASSLAPRTAANGELFF,TGTGCCAGCAGCTTAGCGCCCAGGACAGCTGCTAACGGGGAGCTGTTTTTT
TRBJ2-3,-,-,TRBV18,CASSRGAGDTQYF,TGTGCCAGCTCACGAGGGGCAGGAGATACGCAGTATTTT
TRBJ2-7,-,once,TRBV27,CASSLSRAGTYEQYF,TGTGCCAGCAGTTTATCGAGGGCGGGAACCTACGAGCAGTACTTC
TRBJ1-1,-,-,TRBV10-3,CAISPAGGKTEAFF,TGTGCCATCAGCCCCGCGGGGGGGAAGACTGAAGCTTTCTTT
TRBJ2-3,-,-,TRBV19,CASIGKEASSTDTQYF,TGTGCAAGTATAGGGAAGGAGGCGTCTAGCACAGATACGCAGTATTTT
TRBJ2-1,-,-,TRBV10-1,CASSDLPGARTHNEQFF,TGCGCCAGCAGTGATCTTCCGGGAGCGAGAACTCACAATGAGCAGTTCTTC
TRBJ1-5,-,-,TRBV4-1,CASSQDAETWGDNQPQHF,TGCGCCAGCAGCCAAGATGCGGAGACCTGGGGGGACAATCAGCCCCAGCATTTT
TRBJ2-1,-,-,TRBV2,CASRSSSYNEQFF,TGTGCCAGCCGATCGTCCTCCTACAATGAGCAGTTCTTC
TRBJ2-7,TRBD2,once,TRBV7-9,CASSSGLAGYEQYF,TGTGCCAGCAGCTCGGGACTAGCAGGCTACGAGCAGTACTTC
TRBJ2-7,TRBD2,-,TRBV10-3,CAISGFMMLAGGPRYEQYF,TGTGCCATCAGTGGGTTTATGATGCTAGCGGGAGGGCCGCGGTACGAGCAGTACTTC
TRBJ1-2,-,-,TRBV6-4,CASSLWTDPNYGYTF,TGTGCCAGCAGTTTATGGACGGACCCTAACTATGGCTACACCTTC
TRBJ1-4,-,-,TRBV4-3,CASRSFATNEKLFF,TGCGCCAGCAGAAGTTTTGCAACTAATGAAAAACTGTTTTTT
TRBJ1-3,-,-,TRBV9,CASSPFAGNTIYF,TGTGCCAGCAGCCCCTTCGCGGGAAACACCATATATTTT
TRBJ2-2,TRBD2,-,TRBV19,CASISGRAGELFF,TGTGCCAGTATTAGCGGGAGAGCGGGGGAGCTGTTTTTT
TRBJ2-1,TRBD2,-,TRBV9,CASSPRPGGRDNEQFF,TGTGCCAGCAGCCCGCGCCCGGGAGGGAGGGATAATGAGCAGTTCTTC
TRBJ1-5,TRBD1,-,TRBV5-5,CASSGTANSNQPQHF,TGTGCCAGCAGCGGGACAGCTAATAGCAATCAGCCCCAGCATTTT
TRBJ2-7,-,once,TRBV28,CASSFPTGAYYEQYF,TGTGCCAGCAGTTTTCCCACCGGGGCCTACTACGAGCAGTACTTC
TRBJ2-7,TRBD1,-,TRBV7-2,CASSDPRGISYEQYF,TGTGCCAGCAGCGACCCCAGGGGGATCTCCTACGAGCAGTACTTC
TRBJ2-3,-,-,TRBV9,CASSAGRTDTQYF,TGTGCCAGCAGCGCGGGTCGCACAGATACGCAGTATTTT
TRBJ1-5,TRBD1,-,TRBV19,CASSSDRAQPQHF,TGTGCCAGTAGTAGCGACAGGGCTCAGCCCCAGCATTTT
TRBJ2-1,TRBD1,-,TRBV29-1,CSVEGQGTQSDEQFF,TGCAGCGTTGAGGGACAGGGGACCCAGTCGGATGAGCAGTTCTTC
TRBJ2-7,-,-,TRBV28,CASSAGSSYEQYF,TGTGCCAGCAGCGCAGGGAGCTCCTACGAGCAGTACTTC
TRBJ2-3,TRBD2,-,TRBV9,CASNPGLAGPFSRDTQYF,TGTGCCAGCAACCCGGGACTAGCGGGCCCATTTTCAAGAGATACGCAGTATTTT
TRBJ2-1,TRBD2,-,TRBV6-5,CASSYSSGRAGEQFF,TGTGCCAGCAGTTACTCTAGCGGGAGGGCCGGTGAGCAGTTCTTC
TRBJ2-3,-,-,TRBV4-1,CASSPPLDNTQYF,TGCGCCAGCAGCCCTCCCCTTGATAATACGCAGTATTTT
TRBJ1-3,-,-,TRBV27,CASSSSGTMGNTIYF,TGTGCCAGCAGTTCTTCCGGGACGATGGGAAACACCATATATTTT
TRBJ1-2,-,-,TRBV9,CASSVARDRMNYGYTF,TGTGCCAGCAGCGTAGCCAGAGACAGGATGAACTATGGCTACACCTTC
TRBJ2-1,TRBD2,-,TRBV2,CASSESLRLADNEQFF,TGTGCCAGCAGTGAGAGCCTGAGACTAGCGGACAATGAGCAGTTCTTC
TRBJ1-1,-,-,TRBV29-1,CSSSRNTEAFF,TGCAGCTCCAGTCGGAACACTGAAGCTTTCTTT
TRBJ1-1,TRBD1,-,TRBV5-6,CASSLVGTGVTEAFF,TGTGCCAGCAGCTTGGTCGGGACAGGGGTCACTGAAGCTTTCTTT
TRBJ2-1,TRBD2,-,TRBV27,CASSPPGLERLSEQFF,TGTGCCAGCAGTCCCCCAGGACTAGAACGATTAAGTGAGCAGTTCTTC
TRBJ1-2,-,-,TRBV9,CASSVVGGYYGYTF,TGTGCCAGCAGCGTAGTAGGGGGGTACTATGGCTACACCTTC
TRBJ1-2,-,-,TRBV25-1,CASSEHRLRGNYGYTF,TGTGCCAGCAGTGAACATCGGCTGAGGGGAAACTATGGCTACACCTTC
TRBJ2-7,TRBD2,-,TRBV6-5,CASSYLAGDSEQYF,TGTGCCAGCAGTTACCTAGCGGGAGATTCCGAGCAGTACTTC
TRBJ2-3,-,-,TRBV14,CASSQAHLPLSGGDTQYF,TGTGCCAGCAGCCAAGCCCACTTACCCCTCAGTGGGGGGGATACGCAGTATTTT
TRBJ1-1,TRBD1,-,TRBV19,CASTMGQGFSEAFF,TGTGCCAGTACCATGGGACAGGGTTTTTCGGAAGCTTTCTTT